This T cell receptor beta chain was observed in a study of blood T cell repertoires in COVID-19. Study-level background: Both acute and convalescent COVID-19 samples were obtained from the United States, Italy and Spain. From T cells, B-cell-depleted T cells, or PBMCs came the material, which was cDNA or gDNA.

Methods used by the authors: Estimated nucleated cell counts came from reference gene primer amplification. TCRdb's table, derived via immunoSEQ multiplex PCR, lists solely in-frame clones and lacks some. The V and J calls and clone size are taken from that table; D and trimming were inferred from the DNA. The sample lists roughly 140,000 clones, roughly 89% seen once, with more than 4% in the top ten. Material: peripheral blood. The TCR comes from a woman between 35 and 50 years old with acute or convalescent COVID-19.

CDR3 loop: CASSGQGRDYEQYF. Here the CDR3 DNA reads TGTGCCAGCAGCGGTCAGGGAAGGGACTACGAGCAGTACTTC. The genes are TRBV2 and TRBJ2-7, with a possible D match to TRBD1 (5 bases). V was clipped by 6 bases and J by 3 bases, with 15 bases between them. The V gene's germline CDR1 is SNHLY and CDR2 FYNNEI. The CDR3 length is 14 residues. The full variable domain, rest sourced from reference TRBV2 and TRBJ2-7, is EPEVTQTPSHQVTQMGQEVILRCVPISNHLYFYWYRQILGQKVEFLVSFYNNEISEKSEIFDDQFSVERPDGSNFTLKIRSTKLEDSAMYFCASSGQGRDYEQYFGPGTRLTVT.